This T cell receptor beta chain stems from a study of T cell changes during pregnancy in multiple sclerosis. Repertoires were generated with immunoSEQ multiplex PCR, while TCRdb's copy carries only in-frame clones and drops some. The sample lists 130,000 or so clones, 80% to 95% occurring once. The CDR3 runs 16 residues. The germline CDR1 and CDR2 sequences are ENHRY and SYGVKD. V lost 3 bases, J lost 0 bases, and 14 bases lay in between. This TCR was recovered from a female donor with multiple sclerosis, enrolled in a pregnancy study. The sample consisted of peripheral blood, taken before pregnancy. The J gene is TRBJ1-2, the V gene TRBV10-3; no clear D gene. CDR3 loop: CAISDKSGAANYGYTF. The CDR3 DNA reads TGTGCCATCAGTGATAAGAGCGGAGCAGCTAACTATGGCTACACCTTC.